This passage covers 2 T cell receptor beta chains from one sample sequenced in a study of early T cells in non-severe SARS-CoV-2 infection. TCRdb analysed the 5' RACE reads with MiXCR anew, one entry per CDR3 protein. The sample includes roughly 45,000 distinct CDR3 sequences, about 4.2% of them seen just once. The sample comprised whole blood. The origin of the receptors is an adult who was a healthcare worker with PCR-confirmed SARS-CoV-2 infection or an uninfected control (not recorded which).

In its sample, this clonotype was seen once. A much larger clonotype is one base distant, so this may be a read error. The conserved closing phenylalanine or tryptophan is absent in this CDR3, likely reflecting a read error. The chain combines TRBV27 with TRBJ2-1, with D possibly being TRBD1 or TRBD2 (5 bases each). CDR1 and CDR2 from the germline V gene are MNHEY and SMNVEV (reference sequence). V was cut by 5 bases and J by 6 bases, with 17 bases left in between. The CDR3 loop spans 15 amino acids. CDR3 region: CASSIRDPRANEQFI. The CDR3 bases are TGTGCCAGCAGTATCCGGGACCCCCGGGCCAATGAGCAGTTCATC.

The table lists this clonotype with many counts. The V call is TRBV6-5, the J call TRBJ1-2; TRBD1 is a possible D gene (6 bases). The V and J ends lost 2 bases and 4 bases respectively, with 8 bases between them. Germline V gene lookup returns CDR1 MNHEY and CDR2 SVGAGI. The CDR3 contains 13 residues. The CDR3 DNA sequence: TGTGCCAGCAGTTACCGACAGGCCTATGGCTACACCTTC. Translation gives CASSYRQAYGYTF.